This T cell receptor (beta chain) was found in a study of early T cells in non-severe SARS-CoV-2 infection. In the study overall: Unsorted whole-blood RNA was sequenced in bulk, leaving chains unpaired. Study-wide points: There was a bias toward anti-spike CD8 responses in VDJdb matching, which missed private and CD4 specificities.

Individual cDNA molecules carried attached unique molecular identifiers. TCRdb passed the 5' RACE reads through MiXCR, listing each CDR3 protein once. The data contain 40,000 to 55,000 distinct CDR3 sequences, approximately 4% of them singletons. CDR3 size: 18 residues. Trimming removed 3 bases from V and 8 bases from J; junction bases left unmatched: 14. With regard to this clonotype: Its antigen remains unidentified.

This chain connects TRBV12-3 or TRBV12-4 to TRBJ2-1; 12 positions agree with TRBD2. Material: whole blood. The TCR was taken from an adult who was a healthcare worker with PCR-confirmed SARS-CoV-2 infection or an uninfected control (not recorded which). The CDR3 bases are TGTGCCAGCAGTTTCCAAACTCGACTAGCGGGGGACCTAGATGAGCAGTTCTTC. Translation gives CASSFQTRLAGDLDEQFF.